Below, 30 T cell receptor beta chains from the same sample are listed, as sequenced in a study of blood T cell repertoires in COVID-19 (dated by TCRdb to about 2020). Receptors were amplified or captured by the immunoSEQ multiplex PCR assay. Not all clones reach the TCRdb copy of this immuneACCESS table, which keeps in-frame sequences only. Checked studies attribute under half of the gap to unresolved V genes and leave the rest unexplained. In all, the sample holds around 200,000 clones, and about 86% of those were seen once. The top ten clonotypes cover more than 8% of the sample. Sequencing was carried out using peripheral blood. The source is a woman between 45 and 60 years old with acute or convalescent COVID-19.

V usage is TRBV28 and J usage is TRBJ2-6, with D perhaps matching TRBD1 (6 bases). The V end lost 4 bases, the J end lost 0 bases, and 13 bases lay between the germline ends. Per the germline V gene, CDR1 is MDHEN and CDR2 is SYDVKM. This CDR3 contains 17 residues. The CDR3 DNA is TGTGCCAGCAGTTCACAGGGTTCGAGCTCTGGGGCCAACGTCCTGACTTTC. It yields the protein CASSSQGSSSGANVLTF.

CDR3: CATTRGPITDTQYF. The DNA for the CDR3 is TGTGCCACCACAAGGGGCCCTATCACAGATACGCAGTATTTT. The chain joins TRBV7-9 to TRBJ2-3; D is perhaps TRBD1 (5 bases). The V gene lost 10 bases and the J gene lost 2 bases, with 16 bases spanning the gap. Germline V CDR1 and CDR2: SEHNR, FQNEAQ (reference sequence). This CDR3 comprises 14 residues.

The chain carries TRBV6-5 and TRBJ1-1; perhaps TRBD1 as D (6 bases). V was shortened by 5 bases and J by 3 bases, with 13 bases between the two germline ends. This CDR3 has 14 amino acids. Germline CDR1 and CDR2: MNHEY and SVGAGI. The CDR3 region has the DNA TGTGCCAGCAGTAGGACAGTCACATACACTGAAGCTTTCTTT. It yields the protein CASSRTVTYTEAFF.

This clone has only one observation. J is TRBJ1-1 and V is TRBV5-1, with D unresolved. Germline V gene data show CDR1 as SGHRS and CDR2 as YFSETQ. The CDR3 extends over 14 amino acids. With 1 base removed from V and 2 bases from J, the gap between germline ends came to 9 bases. CDR3: CASSLMSLNTEAFF. The CDR3 DNA is TGCGCCAGCAGCTTGATGAGTCTTAACACTGAAGCTTTCTTT.

The chain employs TRBV20-1 and TRBJ2-7; D unclear. V gave up 0 bases and J gave up 4 bases, with 4 bases separating them. The germline V gene has CDR1 DFQATT and CDR2 SNEGSKA (reference sequence). The CDR3 has 11 amino acids. The CDR3 loop reads CSARDEYEQYF. Here the CDR3 DNA reads TGCAGTGCTAGAGACGAGTACGAGCAGTACTTC.

The CDR3 nucleotides read TGTGCCAGCAGCTTCCGACGGCAGGGGGGTACTGAAGCTTTCTTT. It encodes CASSFRRQGGTEAFF. This rearrangement joins TRBV5-4 to TRBJ1-1; 7 bases line up with TRBD1. This CDR3 is 15 amino acids long. Germline-derived CDR1 and CDR2 are SGHNT and YYREEE (reference sequence). V gave up 2 bases and J gave up 5 bases; unmatched junction bases: 9.

The J gene is TRBJ2-1, the V gene TRBV18; no reliable D call. In germline, CDR1 is KGHSH, CDR2 LQKENI. This CDR3 region has 16 residues. Trimming left V 3 bases short and J 2 bases short, with 14 bases between. CDR3 residues: CASSPSRSGAYNEQFF. Here the CDR3 DNA reads TGTGCCAGCTCACCGTCGCGCAGTGGAGCCTACAATGAGCAGTTCTTC.

The chain employs TRBV10-3 and TRBJ2-1; 12 bases fit TRBD2. In germline, CDR1 is ENHRY, CDR2 SYGVKD. The V and J ends lost 7 bases and 8 bases, in that order; junction bases with no gene match: 12. This CDR3 spans 16 amino acids. Here the CDR3 reads CAITRTSGTLEDEQFF. DNA of the CDR3: TGTGCCATCACTCGGACTAGCGGGACCCTTGAAGATGAGCAGTTCTTC.

The chain links TRBV19 to TRBJ2-1; possibly TRBD2 for D (6 bases). CDR3 length: 14 amino acids. Germline V lookup: CDR1 LNHDA, CDR2 SQIVND (reference sequence). Between the trimmed V and J ends, which lost 6 bases and 10 bases, there was a span of 19 bases. The DNA of the CDR3 is TGTGCCAGTAGAGCGCCAGCTAGCGCATTCGAGCAGTTCTTC. Amino acid sequence: CASRAPASAFEQFF.

This clone was counted only a few times. V gene TRBV7-8 combines with J gene TRBJ2-3; 9 bases map to TRBD2. The V gene's germline CDR1 is SGHVS and CDR2 FQNEAQ. The CDR3 is 19 amino acids. The ends lost 2 bases at V and 2 bases at J; junction bases unmatched: 14. CDR3 in DNA: TGTGCCAGCAGCTTACAGGGTAATCCTAGCGGGACCCACACAGATACGCAGTATTTT. It is translated as CASSLQGNPSGTHTDTQYF.

The chain couples TRBV29-1 to TRBJ2-1; 13 nucleotides align to TRBD2. The CDR3 contains 15 residues. J was trimmed by 9 bases and V by 1 base; bases with no gene match: 6. The germline V gene has CDR1 SQVTM and CDR2 ANQGSEA. The CDR3 nucleotides read TGCAGCGTTGAAGGACTAGCGGGAGGTTGGGGTGAGCAGTTCTTC. Its translation: CSVEGLAGGWGEQFF.

The chain employs TRBV1 and TRBJ1-4; the listed D gene, TRBD1, was not tested against the DNA. TRBV1 is recorded as a pseudogene. This CDR3 has 20 residues. The CDR3 sequence is CTSSPPRVRDRVFYGEKLFF. In DNA form, the CDR3 reads TGCACCAGCAGCCCCCCCCGAGTCCGGGACAGGGTTTTTTACGGTGAAAAACTGTTTTTT.

The chain carries TRBV24-1 and TRBJ2-3, with a tentative D call TRBD2 (5 bases). Trimming cost V 5 bases and J 3 bases, with 11 bases left between them. In germline, CDR1 is KGHDR, CDR2 SFDVKD. This CDR3 is 14 amino acids long. Here the CDR3 DNA reads TGTGCCACCAGTGGCGGGTTCAGGACAGATACGCAGTATTTT. Protein: CATSGGFRTDTQYF.

In DNA form, the CDR3 reads TGTGCCAGCAGCTTGGACTCCGCCGGGACTGAAGCTTTCTTT. Translation gives CASSLDSAGTEAFF. This rearrangement joins TRBV5-8 to TRBJ1-1; D remains ambiguous. The CDR3 extends over 14 amino acids. The germline V and J ends were trimmed by 0 bases and 5 bases, with 11 bases remaining between them. Per the germline V gene, CDR1 is SGHTS and CDR2 is YDEGEE.

CDR3: CASSIGRGADTEAFF. The CDR3 nucleotides are TGTGCCAGTAGTATAGGCAGGGGCGCGGACACTGAAGCTTTCTTT. The chain links TRBV19 to TRBJ1-1; a weak D match, TRBD1 (6 bases). Between the trimmed V and J ends, which lost 1 base and 3 bases, there was a span of 12 bases. The CDR3 runs to 15 residues. CDR1 and CDR2 (germline): LNHDA, SQIVND (reference sequence).

The chain combines TRBV6-2 or TRBV6-3 with TRBJ1-1, with 7 bases that match TRBD1. The J segment lost 11 bases and the V segment lost 2 bases, leaving 11 bases of the junction unmatched. CDR1 is MNHEY and CDR2 is SVGEGT in the germline V gene. The CDR3 runs to 14 residues. CDR3 amino acids: CASSYAVQGQVAFF. In nucleotides, the CDR3 is TGTGCCAGCAGTTACGCGGTACAGGGGCAGGTTGCTTTCTTT.

The V call is TRBV3-1 (or the pseudogene TRBV3-2), the J call TRBJ2-7; maybe TRBD1 (5 bases). Trimming took 4 bases from V and 7 from J, leaving 8 bases between them. This CDR3 region has 11 residues. Germline V gene lookup returns CDR1 LGHDT and CDR2 YNNKEL (reference sequence). The CDR3: CASSLQGEQYF. The CDR3 DNA reads TGTGCCAGCAGCCTCCAGGGAGAGCAGTACTTC.

In the case of this clone: Other DNA sequences from this sample encode an identical CDR3 as well. The chain couples TRBV24-1 to TRBJ2-5; 11 bases are a match to TRBD2. Per germline, CDR1 KGHDR and CDR2 SFDVKD. The CDR3 runs 16 residues. V shed 4 bases, J shed 2 bases, and the junction held 5 bases outside the gene matches. The CDR3 DNA sequence: TGTGCCACCAGTGACCCCGGGACTAGCGGACAAGAGACCCAGTACTTC. This encodes CATSDPGTSGQETQYF.

V and J are TRBV5-5 and TRBJ2-5; D is possibly TRBD1 (6 bases). Trimming left V 1 base short and J 3 bases short, with 22 bases between. Germline V lookup: CDR1 SGHKS, CDR2 YYEKEE (reference sequence). This CDR3 is built from 18 residues. The CDR3 DNA reads TGTGCCAGCAGCTTGTTTCGTTCGACAGGAGCGATAAAAGAGACCCAGTACTTC. This sequence encodes CASSLFRSTGAIKETQYF.

This clone was counted only a few times. The rearrangement joins TRBV6-5 to TRBJ1-6; 8 positions match TRBD1. The J segment lost 7 bases and the V segment lost 8 bases, leaving 4 bases of the junction unmatched. Germline values: CDR1 MNHEY, CDR2 SVGAGI. The CDR3 consists of 13 residues. The CDR3 sequence: CASGDRKNSPLHF. CDR3 coding DNA: TGTGCCAGCGGGGACAGGAAGAATTCACCCCTCCACTTT.

The chain carries TRBV28 and TRBJ1-1, with D possibly matching TRBD1 (6 bases). Trimming pared 9 bases from V and 1 base from J, leaving 9 bases between. Germline values: CDR1 MDHEN, CDR2 SYDVKM. The CDR3 has 12 amino acids. The CDR3 coding sequence is TGTGCCAGTCTGACAGGGAACACTGAAGCTTTCTTT. Residues: CASLTGNTEAFF.

This clone was recorded many times. The V gene is TRBV5-1, the J gene TRBJ2-7; TRBD1 matches 7 bases. The length of the CDR3 is 16 residues. The germline V gene has CDR1 SGHRS and CDR2 YFSETQ. V lost 4 bases and J lost 3; bases outside the gene matches: 13. CDR3 DNA: TGCGCCAGCAGCGTCGCCGCCGGGACAGTTAACTACGAGCAGTACTTC. Its translation is CASSVAAGTVNYEQYF.

The V and J genes are TRBV6-6 and TRBJ2-7, with 7 bases fitting TRBD2. The germline gives CDR1 MNHNY, CDR2 SVGAGI (reference sequence). Trimming cost V 4 bases and J 5 bases; bases outside gene matches: 11. CDR3 length: 15 residues. This CDR3 reads CASSSLGLVANEQYF. Here the CDR3 DNA reads TGTGCCAGCAGTTCACTAGGACTAGTAGCCAACGAGCAGTACTTC.

The chain employs TRBV10-2 and TRBJ2-3, with D uncertain. Germline V gene data show CDR1 as WSHSY and CDR2 as SAAADI. Trimming removed 3 bases at V and 4 bases at J, with 11 bases between. The CDR3 is 14 amino acids. The CDR3 sequence is CASSDPTESDTQYF. In DNA, the CDR3 is TGCGCCAGCAGTGATCCTACTGAGTCAGATACGCAGTATTTT.

The chain couples TRBV9 to TRBJ2-7, with 10 bases aligning to TRBD1. After removal of 0 bases from V and 2 bases from J, the junction contained 2 bases not matched to a gene. There are 15 residues in the CDR3. Germline V gene data show CDR1 as SGDLS and CDR2 as YYNGEE. CDR3 sequence (DNA): TGTGCCAGCAGCGTAGAGGGACAGGGGACCTACGAGCAGTACTTC. It encodes CASSVEGQGTYEQYF. The complete variable domain, with remaining parts taken from reference TRBV9 and TRBJ2-7, reads DSGVTQTPKHLITATGQRVTLRCSPRSGDLSVYWYQQSLDQGLQFLIQYYNGEERAKGNILERFSAQQFPDLHSELNLSSLELGDSALYFCASSVEGQGTYEQYFGPGTRLTVT.

In regard to this clone: Other DNA sequences of this sample code for an identical CDR3. The chain uses TRBV12-3 or TRBV12-4 and TRBJ2-7; tentatively, D is TRBD2 (5 bases). The CDR3 is 12 amino acids. V lost 5 bases and J lost 3, with 8 bases in between. CDR3 in DNA: TGTGCCAGCAGTCTGACTAACTACGAGCAGTACTTC. It is translated as CASSLTNYEQYF.

The chain carries TRBV18 and TRBJ1-2; TRBD1 aligns across 9 bases. The germline gives CDR1 KGHSH, CDR2 LQKENI. The length of the CDR3 is 13 residues. J gave up 7 bases and V 3 bases, and 3 bases lay outside the gene matches. Here the CDR3 reads CASSPGQGRGYTF. As DNA, the CDR3 is TGTGCCAGCTCACCGGGACAGGGCCGTGGCTACACCTTC.

V gene TRBV3-1 (or the pseudogene TRBV3-2) combines with J gene TRBJ2-3; 13 bases line up with TRBD2. This CDR3 region has 17 residues. The junction had 5 bases not matched to a gene; V was cut back by 1 base and J by 4 bases. Germline assignment: CDR1 LGHDT and CDR2 YNNKEL (reference sequence). This CDR3 reads CASSQAGLAGEADTQYF. As DNA, the CDR3 is TGTGCCAGCAGCCAAGCCGGACTAGCGGGAGAGGCAGATACGCAGTATTTT.

The V call is TRBV7-3, the J call TRBJ1-1, with 7 bases lining up with TRBD1. The CDR3 is 12 amino acids. Germline CDR1 is SGHTA and CDR2 is FQGTGA. J lost 12 bases, V lost 6 bases, and 10 bases had no gene match. CDR3 loop: CASSPQGGRTFF. CDR3 nucleotides: TGTGCCAGCAGTCCCCAGGGGGGAAGAACTTTCTTT.

In its sample, this clone was seen many times. CDR3 in DNA: TGCAGTGCTAGTTATAGTGGCGGGAGCGCCAATGAGCAGTTCTTC. It translates to CSASYSGGSANEQFF. V gene TRBV20-1 combines with J gene TRBJ2-1; 7 bases align to TRBD2. The V gene's germline CDR1 is DFQATT and CDR2 SNEGSKA (reference sequence). The length of the CDR3 is 15 residues. The V gene end was trimmed by 3 bases and the J gene end by 6 bases; junction bases not matched to a gene: 11.